This TCR beta chain comes out of a study of cytomegalovirus exposure and HLA in healthy donors. The CDR3 is made up of 14 amino acids. Germline CDR1 reads MNHEY; CDR2 reads SVGAGI. With 2 bases removed from V and 5 bases from J, the gap between germline ends came to 11 bases. The PCR contained 60 Vbeta and 13 Jbeta primers. Profiled with immunoSEQ multiplex PCR; TCRdb holds only in-frame clones, not every one. Its table lists around 200,000 clones. Specimen: PBMCs. V is TRBV6-5 and J is TRBJ2-3; D perhaps matches TRBD1 (6 bases). This receptor was obtained from a woman between 18 and 29 years old in good health and CMV-seropositive. In DNA form, the CDR3 reads TGTGCCAGCAGTTACGGGACACAACGAGATACGCAGTATTTT. As protein: CASSYGTQRDTQYF.